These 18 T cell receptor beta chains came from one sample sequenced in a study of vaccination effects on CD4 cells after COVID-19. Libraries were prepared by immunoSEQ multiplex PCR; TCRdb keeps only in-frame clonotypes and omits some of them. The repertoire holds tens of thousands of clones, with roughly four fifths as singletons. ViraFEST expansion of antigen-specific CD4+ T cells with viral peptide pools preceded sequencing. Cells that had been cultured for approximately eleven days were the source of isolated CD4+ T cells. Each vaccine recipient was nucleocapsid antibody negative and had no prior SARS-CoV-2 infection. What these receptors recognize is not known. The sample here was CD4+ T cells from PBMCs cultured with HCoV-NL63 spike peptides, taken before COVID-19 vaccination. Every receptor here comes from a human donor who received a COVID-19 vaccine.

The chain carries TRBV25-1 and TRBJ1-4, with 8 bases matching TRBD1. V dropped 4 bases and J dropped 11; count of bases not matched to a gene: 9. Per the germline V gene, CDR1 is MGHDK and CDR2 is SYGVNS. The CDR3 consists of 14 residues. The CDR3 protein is CASSVGQGGVKLFF. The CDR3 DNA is TGTGCCAGCAGTGTCGGACAGGGTGGAGTGAAACTGTTTTTT.

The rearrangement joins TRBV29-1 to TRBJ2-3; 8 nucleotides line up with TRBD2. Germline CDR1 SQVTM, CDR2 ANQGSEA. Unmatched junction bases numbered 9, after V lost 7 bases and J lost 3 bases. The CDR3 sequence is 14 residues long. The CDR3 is CSASAGALTDTQYF. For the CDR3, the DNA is TGCAGCGCCTCAGCGGGGGCCCTAACAGATACGCAGTATTTT.

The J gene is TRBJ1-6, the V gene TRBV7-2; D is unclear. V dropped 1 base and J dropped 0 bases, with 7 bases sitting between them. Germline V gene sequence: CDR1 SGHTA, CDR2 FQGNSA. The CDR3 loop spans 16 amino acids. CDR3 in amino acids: CASSLVKGSYNSPLHF. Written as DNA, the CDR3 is TGTGCCAGCAGCTTAGTTAAGGGCTCCTATAATTCACCCCTCCACTTT.

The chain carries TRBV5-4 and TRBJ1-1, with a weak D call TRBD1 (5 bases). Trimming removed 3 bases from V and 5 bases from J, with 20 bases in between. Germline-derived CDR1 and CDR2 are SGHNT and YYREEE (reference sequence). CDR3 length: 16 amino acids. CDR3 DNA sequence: TGTGCCAGCAGCTCCGACGGGGCCTTCGGAGGGACTGAAGCTTTCTTT. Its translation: CASSSDGAFGGTEAFF. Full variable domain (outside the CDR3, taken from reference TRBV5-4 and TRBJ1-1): ETGVTQSPTHLIKTRGQQVTLRCSSQSGHNTVSWYQQALGQGPQFIFQYYREEENGRGNFPPRFSGLQFPNYSSELNVNALELDDSALYLCASSSDGAFGGTEAFFGQGTRLTVV.

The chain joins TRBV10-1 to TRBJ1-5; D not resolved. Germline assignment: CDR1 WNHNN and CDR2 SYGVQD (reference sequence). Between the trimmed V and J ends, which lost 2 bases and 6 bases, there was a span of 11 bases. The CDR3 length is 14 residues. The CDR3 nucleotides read TGCGCCAGCAGTGAGGCCGGGTTCTCTCAGCCCCAGCATTTT. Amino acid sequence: CASSEAGFSQPQHF.

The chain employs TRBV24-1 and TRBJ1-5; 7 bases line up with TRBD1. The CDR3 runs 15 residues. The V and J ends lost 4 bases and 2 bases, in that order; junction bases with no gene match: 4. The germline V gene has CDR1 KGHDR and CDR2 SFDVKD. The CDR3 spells CATSEAGTGNQPQHF. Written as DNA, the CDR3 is TGTGCCACCAGTGAGGCCGGGACAGGCAATCAGCCCCAGCATTTT.

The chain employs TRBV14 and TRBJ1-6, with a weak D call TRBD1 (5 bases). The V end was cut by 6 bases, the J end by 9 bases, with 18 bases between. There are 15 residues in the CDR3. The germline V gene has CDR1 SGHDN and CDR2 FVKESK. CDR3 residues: CASSLYKGAGSPLHF. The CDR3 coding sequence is TGTGCCAGCAGTCTTTATAAAGGGGCAGGTTCACCCCTCCACTTT.

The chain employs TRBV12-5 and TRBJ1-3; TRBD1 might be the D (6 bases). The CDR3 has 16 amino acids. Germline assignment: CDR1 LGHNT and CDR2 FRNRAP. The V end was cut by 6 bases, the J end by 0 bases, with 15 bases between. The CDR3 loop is CASGPGTGISGNTIYF. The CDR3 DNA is TGTGCTAGTGGCCCGGGTACAGGGATCTCTGGAAACACCATATATTTT.

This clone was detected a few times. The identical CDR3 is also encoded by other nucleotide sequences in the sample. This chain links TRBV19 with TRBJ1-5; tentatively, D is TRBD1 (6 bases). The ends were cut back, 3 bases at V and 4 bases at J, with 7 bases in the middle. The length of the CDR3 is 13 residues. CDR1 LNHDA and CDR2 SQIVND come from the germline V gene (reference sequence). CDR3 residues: CASSIRGNQPQHF. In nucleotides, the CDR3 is TGTGCCAGTAGTATTAGGGGGAATCAGCCCCAGCATTTT.

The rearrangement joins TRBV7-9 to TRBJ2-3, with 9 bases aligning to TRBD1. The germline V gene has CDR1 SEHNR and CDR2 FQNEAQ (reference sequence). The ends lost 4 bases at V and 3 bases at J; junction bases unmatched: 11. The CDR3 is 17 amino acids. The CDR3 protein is CASSYPTGGKATDTQYF. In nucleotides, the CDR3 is TGTGCCAGCAGCTACCCGACAGGGGGTAAAGCGACAGATACGCAGTATTTT.

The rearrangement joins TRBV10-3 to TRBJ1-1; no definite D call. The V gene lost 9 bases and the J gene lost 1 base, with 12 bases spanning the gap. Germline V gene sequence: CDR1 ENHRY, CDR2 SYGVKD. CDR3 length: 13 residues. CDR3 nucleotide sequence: TGTGCCATTAATCCACGGGAGAACACTGAAGCTTTCTTT. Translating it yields CAINPRENTEAFF.

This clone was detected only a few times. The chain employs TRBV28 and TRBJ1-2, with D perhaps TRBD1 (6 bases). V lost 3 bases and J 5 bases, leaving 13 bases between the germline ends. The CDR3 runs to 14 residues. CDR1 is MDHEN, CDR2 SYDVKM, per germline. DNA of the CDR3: TGTGCCAGCAGTTTCAATAGGGGGTGGTATGGCTACACCTTC. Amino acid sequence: CASSFNRGWYGYTF.

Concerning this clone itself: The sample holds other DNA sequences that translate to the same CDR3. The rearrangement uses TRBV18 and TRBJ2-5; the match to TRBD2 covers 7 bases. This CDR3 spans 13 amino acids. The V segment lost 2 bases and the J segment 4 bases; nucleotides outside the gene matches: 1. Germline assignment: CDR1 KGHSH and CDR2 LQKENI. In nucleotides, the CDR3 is TGTGCCAGCTCACCAGGGAGGGGAGAGACCCAGTACTTC. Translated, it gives CASSPGRGETQYF.

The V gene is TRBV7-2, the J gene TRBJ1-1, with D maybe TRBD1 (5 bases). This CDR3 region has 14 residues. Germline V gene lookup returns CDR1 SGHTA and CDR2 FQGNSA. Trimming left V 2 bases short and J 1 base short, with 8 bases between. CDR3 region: CASSLQGRNTEAFF. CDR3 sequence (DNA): TGTGCCAGCAGCTTACAGGGTAGGAACACTGAAGCTTTCTTT.

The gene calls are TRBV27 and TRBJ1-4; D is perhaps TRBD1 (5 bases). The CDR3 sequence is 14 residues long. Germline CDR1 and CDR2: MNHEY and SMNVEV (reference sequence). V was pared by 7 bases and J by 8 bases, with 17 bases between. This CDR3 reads CASNRVGGGEKLFF. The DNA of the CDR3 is TGTGCCAGCAACCGGGTTGGTGGGGGGGAAAAACTGTTTTTT.

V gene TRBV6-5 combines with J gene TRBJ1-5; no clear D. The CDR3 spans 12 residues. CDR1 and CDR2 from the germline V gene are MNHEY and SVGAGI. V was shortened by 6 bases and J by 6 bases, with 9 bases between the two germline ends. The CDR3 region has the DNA TGTGCCAGCAGCAACCCTCCTCAGCCCCAGCATTTT. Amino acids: CASSNPPQPQHF.

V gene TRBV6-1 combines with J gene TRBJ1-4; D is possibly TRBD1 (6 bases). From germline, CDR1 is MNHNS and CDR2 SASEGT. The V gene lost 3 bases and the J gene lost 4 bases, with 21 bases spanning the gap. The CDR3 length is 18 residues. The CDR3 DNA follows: TGTGCCAGCAGTGACCGAGTGGGGGGCGCGGGTTTTAATGAAAAACTGTTTTTT. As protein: CASSDRVGGAGFNEKLFF.

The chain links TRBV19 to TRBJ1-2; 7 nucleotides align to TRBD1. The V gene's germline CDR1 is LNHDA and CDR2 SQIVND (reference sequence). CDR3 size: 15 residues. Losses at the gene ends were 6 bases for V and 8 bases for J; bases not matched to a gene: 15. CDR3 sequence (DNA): TGTGCCAGTAGCCCCTGGGACAGCCGGGCGAAAGGCTACACCTTC. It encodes CASSPWDSRAKGYTF.